Shown below are 18 T cell receptor beta chains from a single sample sequenced in a study of beta chain features in type 1 diabetes. Whole-study findings and limits: People with Type 1 diabetes carried modestly yet significantly shorter TCRB CDR3s in all four CD4+ subsets.

What these receptors recognize is not known. TCRB transcripts that were expressed got sequenced, as all of the isolated RNA had been reverse transcribed. Produced via immunoSEQ multiplex PCR; TCRdb's table is partial and in-frame only. The table includes fewer than 350,000 clones, about 15% detected once. What was sequenced was naive CD4+ T cells from blood. The source is a man younger than 35 with type 1 diabetes.

This clone came up a few times. The chain combines TRBV7-2 with TRBJ1-5, with D perhaps matching TRBD1 (6 bases). The CDR3 has 13 residues. Trimming removed 8 bases from V and 9 bases from J, with 17 bases in between. Germline CDR1 and CDR2: SGHTA and FQGNSA. The DNA of the CDR3 is TGTGCCAGCTCCTCGACAGGTTTGCGGCCCCAGCATTTT. Its protein is CASSSTGLRPQHF.

This clone appeared a few times. This chain connects TRBV7-2 to TRBJ2-3; a weak D match, TRBD1 (5 bases). Trimming took off 6 bases at V and 2 bases at J, with 6 bases between the two ends. Germline CDR1 and CDR2: SGHTA and FQGNSA. This CDR3 has 12 amino acids. In DNA form, the CDR3 reads TGTGCCAGCAGAGGGGCCACAGATACGCAGTATTTT. Its translation: CASRGATDTQYF.

V is TRBV6-6 and J is TRBJ2-7; a weak D match, TRBD2 (6 bases). Trimming cost V 9 bases and J 5 bases, with 14 bases left between them. The CDR3 is 12 residues long. Germline lookup yields CDR1 MNHNY and CDR2 SVGAGI (reference sequence). The DNA of the CDR3 is TGTGCCAGTTGGCGGGGTTCACACGAGCAGTACTTC. This codes for CASWRGSHEQYF.

The chain uses TRBV29-1 and TRBJ2-6, with no clear D. The V gene lost 5 bases and the J gene lost 2 bases, with 7 bases spanning the gap. Germline CDR1 reads SQVTM; CDR2 reads ANQGSEA. This CDR3 spans 13 amino acids. CDR3 sequence reads: CSVTVAGANVLTF. The CDR3 coding sequence is TGCAGCGTTACCGTAGCTGGGGCCAACGTCCTGACTTTC.

This clone was detected only a few times. This chain joins TRBV30 and TRBJ1-2; a possible D gene is TRBD1 (5 bases). This CDR3 comprises 11 residues. Between the trimmed V and J ends, which lost 4 bases and 8 bases, there was a span of 11 bases. Per the germline V gene, CDR1 is GTSNPN and CDR2 is SVGIG (reference sequence). The CDR3 spells CAWKGSGGYTF. The CDR3 coding sequence is TGTGCCTGGAAGGGGTCTGGAGGCTACACCTTC.

The V gene is TRBV27, the J gene TRBJ2-7, with D unclear. CDR3 length: 12 amino acids. Germline CDR1 MNHEY, CDR2 SMNVEV (reference sequence). V was cut by 3 bases and J by 7 bases, with 10 bases left in between. The CDR3 loop reads CASSFPTGEQYF. The CDR3, as DNA: TGTGCCAGCAGTTTCCCGACTGGTGAGCAGTACTTC.

The genes are TRBV18 and TRBJ1-5, with D uncertain. The germline gives CDR1 KGHSH, CDR2 LQKENI. Trimming took off 6 bases at V and 7 bases at J, with 16 bases between the two ends. This CDR3 region has 14 residues. CDR3 sequence reads: CASSAAGERQPQHF. In DNA, the CDR3 is TGTGCCAGCTCTGCAGCCGGGGAAAGACAGCCCCAGCATTTT.

This clone turned up a few times. The V gene is TRBV2, the J gene TRBJ2-5; possible D gene TRBD1, 6 bases. Germline V gene lookup returns CDR1 SNHLY and CDR2 FYNNEI. The CDR3 has 13 amino acids. V lost 5 bases and J lost 2, with 9 bases in between. CDR3 DNA sequence: TGTGCCAGCAGTCCGACAGGACAAGAGACCCAGTACTTC. Its translation is CASSPTGQETQYF. The entire variable domain, with the rest obtained from reference TRBV2 and TRBJ2-5, is as follows: EPEVTQTPSHQVTQMGQEVILRCVPISNHLYFYWYRQILGQKVEFLVSFYNNEISEKSEIFDDQFSVERPDGSNFTLKIRSTKLEDSAMYFCASSPTGQETQYFGPGTRLLVL.

The V and J genes are TRBV28 and TRBJ2-5, with 13 bases that match TRBD2. CDR1 is MDHEN, CDR2 SYDVKM, per germline. CDR3 length: 16 residues. J was trimmed by 6 bases and V by 6 bases; bases with no gene match: 10. The CDR3 spells CASSEGLAGFRKTQYF. The CDR3 DNA sequence: TGTGCCAGCAGCGAGGGACTAGCGGGATTTCGGAAGACCCAGTACTTC.

This clone was counted once. The rearrangement uses TRBV19 and TRBJ2-6, with TRBD1 identical over 7 bases. Per germline, CDR1 LNHDA and CDR2 SQIVND (reference sequence). J was trimmed by 4 bases and V by 5 bases; bases with no gene match: 11. The CDR3 loop spans 17 amino acids. Written as DNA, the CDR3 is TGTGCCAGTAGTCCCCGACCACAGGGGTCAGGGGCCAACGTCCTGACTTTC. Protein: CASSPRPQGSGANVLTF.

This clone showed up just a few times. CDR3 residues: CATSRYGSNQPQHF. CDR3 nucleotides: TGTGCCACCAGCCGCTATGGTAGCAATCAGCCCCAGCATTTT. This chain links TRBV15 with TRBJ1-5, with D hard to call. The CDR3 runs to 14 residues. Deletions cut 5 bases from V and 0 bases from J, with 8 bases between. Germline V gene sequence: CDR1 LNHNV, CDR2 YYDKDF (reference sequence).

The table lists this clone with a few counts. The J gene is TRBJ2-1, the V gene TRBV30; TRBD1 matches at 8 bases. This CDR3 has 14 amino acids. Germline values: CDR1 GTSNPN, CDR2 SVGIG (reference sequence). V trimming: 8 bases; J trimming: 4 bases; junction bases outside the gene matches: 10. DNA for the CDR3: TGTGCCGGCAACCCGGGACAGGCTTACAATGAGCAGTTCTTC. Encoded protein: CAGNPGQAYNEQFF. The full variable domain, in which reference TRBV30 and TRBJ2-1 provide the parts outside the CDR3, is SQTIHQWPATLVQPVGSPLSLECTVEGTSNPNLYWYRQAAGRGLQLLFYSVGIGQISSEVPQNLSASRPQDRQFILSSKKLLLSDSGFYLCAGNPGQAYNEQFFGPGTRLTVL.

This clone was seen more than once but under ten times. The chain joins TRBV7-4 to TRBJ2-7; TRBD2 matches at 10 bases. The length of the CDR3 is 16 residues. Germline assignment: CDR1 SGHVT and CDR2 SQSDAQ. V was clipped by 5 bases and J by 5 bases; unmatched bases: 12. This CDR3 is CASSVSGLARCDEQYF. CDR3 DNA: TGTGCCAGCAGCGTATCGGGACTAGCGCGCTGTGACGAGCAGTACTTC.

On this clone: Other DNA sequences from this sample encode an identical CDR3 as well. The chain links TRBV28 to TRBJ2-7; tentative D call: TRBD2 (5 bases). The CDR3 is 12 amino acids. CDR1 and CDR2 from the germline V gene are MDHEN and SYDVKM. V lost 5 bases and J 3 bases, leaving 8 bases between the germline ends. In DNA form, the CDR3 reads TGTGCCAGCAGTGCAAGCGGCTACGAGCAGTACTTC. Protein product: CASSASGYEQYF.

A few counts support this clone. This sequence joins TRBV5-6 and TRBJ1-2; D is uncertain. Looked up from germline, CDR1 is SGHDT and CDR2 is YYEEEE. V lost 1 base, J lost 4 bases, and 17 bases lay in between. The CDR3 is 16 residues long. The chain's CDR3 is CASSLIQARSFYGYTF. The CDR3 DNA reads as TGTGCCAGCAGCTTGATTCAGGCCAGATCTTTCTATGGCTACACCTTC.

The chain carries TRBV4-3 and TRBJ1-2; TRBD1 matches 8 bases. The CDR3 is made up of 14 amino acids. Trimming at V came to 1 base and at J to 7 bases, leaving 5 bases not matched to a gene. CDR1 and CDR2 from the germline V gene are LGHNA and YSLEER. For the CDR3, the DNA is TGCGCCAGCAGCCAAGGGACAGGGACGGGTGGCTACACCTTC. It encodes CASSQGTGTGGYTF.

The table lists this clone with a few counts. This rearrangement joins TRBV7-2 to TRBJ2-7; D gene uncertain. There are 12 residues in the CDR3. Germline V gene sequence: CDR1 SGHTA, CDR2 FQGNSA. Between the trimmed V and J ends, which lost 1 base and 6 bases, there was a span of 7 bases. For the CDR3, the DNA is TGTGCCAGCAGCTTAGACTGGGCCGAGCAGTACTTC. This sequence encodes CASSLDWAEQYF.

The CDR3 is CASRRGESANYGYTF. DNA of the CDR3: TGTGCCAGCAGGAGAGGAGAAAGCGCTAACTATGGCTACACCTTC. The V gene is TRBV7-9, the J gene TRBJ1-2; D uncertain. The CDR3 covers 15 residues. V lost 6 bases and J 0 bases, leaving 14 bases between the germline ends. The germline V gene encodes CDR1 SEHNR and CDR2 FQNEAQ (reference sequence). Variable domain in full (rest from reference TRBV7-9 and TRBJ1-2): DTGVSQNPRHKITKRGQNVTFRCDPISEHNRLYWYRQTLGQGPEFLTYFQNEAQLEKSRLLSDRFSAERPKGSFSTLEIQRTEQGDSAMYLCASRRGESANYGYTFGSGTRLTVV.